This TCR beta chain was identified in a study of T cells after yellow fever vaccination. Study-level points and caveats: Contaminants from the bulk population, in the form of abundant clonotypes, could be found in FACS-sorted repertoires. In post-booster samples, most primary-vaccination clones reappeared (about 95% CD4, about 91% CD8). Only a small proportion of the clonotypes turned up in both the CD4 and the CD8 compartments, likely arising from convergent recombination.

The ends were cut back, 4 bases at V and 5 bases at J, with 10 bases in the middle. Germline lookup yields CDR1 SGHNT and CDR2 YYREEE (reference sequence). The CDR3 is 13 residues long. UMIs were added to TCR cDNA along with a universal primer site when it was made by 5'RACE template switching. TCRdb reprocessed the 5' RACE reads with MiXCR, giving one entry per CDR3 protein. The sample has over 150,000 distinct CDR3 sequences; approximately 6% are singletons. A note on this clonotype: What it binds is not known.

Sequencing was performed on CD4+ T cells sorted from PBMCs, taken on the day of the first yellow fever vaccination. This sequence originates from a man aged 18 to 35 who received the YFV17D yellow fever vaccine. V gene TRBV5-4 combines with J gene TRBJ1-5; a weak D match, TRBD1 (5 bases). DNA of the CDR3: TGTGCCAGCAGCGAGGGGAGGGATCAGCCCCAGCATTTT. Translation: CASSEGRDQPQHF.